One and the same sample provided the 22 T cell receptor beta chains below, sequenced in a study of cytomegalovirus exposure and HLA in healthy donors. Clones were read by immunoSEQ multiplex PCR, and TCRdb kept only the in-frame ones, dropping some. Seen here are 110,000 to 150,000 clones, roughly nine tenths observed once, and the top ten hold approximately 0.7%. The sample taken for sequencing was PBMCs. These receptors originate from a man younger than 35 in good health and CMV-seronegative.

The chain employs TRBV5-4 and TRBJ2-7; possibly TRBD1 for D (6 bases). Trimming shortened V by 2 bases and J by 1 base, and 10 bases separated the two germline ends. The CDR3 totals 14 residues. The germline V gene has CDR1 SGHNT and CDR2 YYREEE (reference sequence). CDR3 coding DNA: TGTGCCAGCAGCTTTGGGGGCAGATCCTACGAGCAGTACTTC. As protein: CASSFGGRSYEQYF.

CDR3 amino acids: CASSCRQGTDTQYF. CDR3 DNA sequence: TGTGCCAGCAGTTGTCGACAGGGGACAGATACGCAGTATTTT. V gene TRBV6-9 combines with J gene TRBJ2-3; TRBD1 matches 8 bases. V lost 4 bases and J lost 3; bases outside the gene matches: 3. The V gene's germline CDR1 is MNHGY and CDR2 SVAAGI. The CDR3 is made up of 14 amino acids.

The chain employs TRBV11-3 and TRBJ2-5; TRBD2 matches 11 bases. The CDR3 consists of 15 residues. V dropped 6 bases and J dropped 1; count of bases not matched to a gene: 4. From germline, CDR1 is SGHNT and CDR2 YENEEA. The CDR3 DNA is TGTGCCAGCAGTTATGGGACTAGCGGCCAAGAGACCCAGTACTTC. Translation: CASSYGTSGQETQYF.

This rearrangement joins TRBV6-6 to TRBJ2-1, with D possibly TRBD1 on 6 matching bases. The CDR3 spans 16 residues. V lost 6 bases, J lost 0 bases, and 15 bases lay in between. CDR1 is MNHNY, CDR2 SVGAGI, per germline (reference sequence). This chain's CDR3 is CASRDQTGSSYNEQFF. CDR3 coding DNA: TGTGCCAGCAGAGACCAGACAGGTTCCTCCTACAATGAGCAGTTCTTC.

The V call is TRBV7-9, the J call TRBJ2-1; D uncertain. Per germline, CDR1 SEHNR and CDR2 FQNEAQ (reference sequence). Trimming removed 6 bases from V and 9 bases from J, with 18 bases in between. The CDR3 sequence is 14 residues long. CDR3 sequence: CASRSVGAPSEQFF. CDR3 nucleotides: TGTGCCAGCAGGTCGGTTGGAGCACCTAGTGAGCAGTTCTTC.

The V and J genes are TRBV6-6 and TRBJ1-5; 10 bases agree with TRBD1. Trimming took 0 bases from V and 7 from J; bases not matched to a gene: 3. The germline V gene has CDR1 MNHNY and CDR2 SVGAGI (reference sequence). The CDR3 is made up of 15 amino acids. The CDR3 nucleotides read TGTGCCAGCAGTTACTCCGACAGGGGGCGACAGCCCCAGCATTTT. Translation: CASSYSDRGRQPQHF.

The chain employs TRBV27 and TRBJ2-7; 7 bases fit TRBD2. CDR1 MNHEY and CDR2 SMNVEV come from the germline V gene (reference sequence). The trim removed 5 bases at V and 3 bases at J, leaving 4 bases unmatched. The CDR3 loop spans 13 amino acids. The CDR3 nucleotides read TGTGCCAGCAGTCCGTCTAGCGGCTACGAGCAGTACTTC. Residues: CASSPSSGYEQYF.

The rearrangement joins TRBV27 to TRBJ2-3, with D uncertain. Per germline, CDR1 MNHEY and CDR2 SMNVEV (reference sequence). This CDR3 contains 13 residues. Trimming took off 5 bases at V and 6 bases at J, with 12 bases between the two ends. The CDR3 DNA is TGTGCCAGCAGTCTCCTGTTGTCGGATACGCAGTATTTT. It is translated as CASSLLLSDTQYF.

This chain joins TRBV7-8 and TRBJ2-1; D unclear. V shed 5 bases and J shed 9 bases, with 11 bases lying between them. CDR1 is SGHVS, CDR2 FQNEAQ, per germline. The CDR3 has 12 amino acids. CDR3 nucleotide sequence: TGTGCCAGCAGCCCGGTCCTCTCTGAGCAGTTCTTC. Residues: CASSPVLSEQFF.

This chain joins TRBV6-5 and TRBJ2-7; TRBD1 agrees at 8 bases. The germline V gene encodes CDR1 MNHEY and CDR2 SVGAGI. This CDR3 contains 15 residues. With 7 bases clipped from V and 7 bases from J, the junction kept 15 bases outside the gene matches. The CDR3 nucleotides are TGTGCCAGCAACCGATTACAGGGGGAAGCTAGTGAGCAGTACTTC. As protein: CASNRLQGEASEQYF.

This clone was detected once. J is TRBJ2-5 and V is TRBV10-3; D is undetermined. CDR1 and CDR2 (germline): ENHRY, SYGVKD. CDR3 size: 15 residues. V was trimmed by 3 bases and J by 4 bases, leaving 15 bases between them. CDR3 region: CAISEQLKPSETQYF. The CDR3 DNA reads as TGTGCCATCAGTGAACAGTTGAAACCATCAGAGACCCAGTACTTC.

The chain employs TRBV5-4 and TRBJ2-4, with TRBD1 matching 9 bases. CDR1 and CDR2 from the germline V gene are SGHNT and YYREEE (reference sequence). The V gene end was trimmed by 4 bases and the J gene end by 7 bases; junction bases not matched to a gene: 6. CDR3 size: 14 residues. The CDR3 DNA follows: TGTGCCAGCAGCCCGGGACAGGGAGTTAACATTCAGTACTTC. This encodes CASSPGQGVNIQYF.

This chain joins TRBV6-1 and TRBJ1-6, with D possibly TRBD1 on 6 matching bases. Germline CDR1 reads MNHNS; CDR2 reads SASEGT. V lost 2 bases and J lost 7, with 12 bases in between. This CDR3 has 15 amino acids. The DNA of the CDR3 is TGTGCCAGCAGTGAACTAGACAGGTCGAATTCACCCCTCCACTTT. Protein product: CASSELDRSNSPLHF.

This rearrangement joins TRBV7-9 to TRBJ2-7; TRBD1 matches at 7 bases. With 4 bases clipped from V and 4 bases from J, the junction kept 10 bases outside the gene matches. This CDR3 contains 15 residues. The germline V gene has CDR1 SEHNR and CDR2 FQNEAQ (reference sequence). CDR3 region: CASSSSQGVSYEQYV. DNA for the CDR3: TGTGCCAGCAGCTCGTCCCAGGGGGTTTCATACGAGCAGTACGTC.

The rearrangement joins TRBV28 to TRBJ2-5; possibly TRBD1 for D (6 bases). The V and J ends lost 6 bases and 5 bases respectively, with 16 bases between them. CDR1 and CDR2 (germline): MDHEN, SYDVKM. The CDR3 has 14 residues. The CDR3 is CASRPQGREETQYF. CDR3 bases: TGTGCCAGCAGGCCACAGGGTAGAGAGGAGACCCAGTACTTC.

In this sample, this clone turned up once. The gene calls are TRBV14 and TRBJ1-2, with 8 bases that match TRBD1. The CDR3 spans 15 residues. V trimming: 3 bases; J trimming: 6 bases; junction bases outside the gene matches: 9. Germline loops: CDR1 SGHDN, CDR2 FVKESK. The CDR3 protein is CASSHYRTGSDGYTF. CDR3 nucleotides: TGTGCCAGCAGCCATTATAGGACAGGGTCGGATGGCTACACCTTC.

This clone has a handful of counts. V usage is TRBV27 and J usage is TRBJ1-5; no firm D call. Germline CDR1 and CDR2: MNHEY and SMNVEV (reference sequence). CDR3 size: 12 residues. Trimming left V 3 bases short and J 6 bases short, with 6 bases between. CDR3 nucleotides: TGTGCCAGCAGTTTCCCGGGTCAGCCCCAGCATTTT. Amino acid sequence: CASSFPGQPQHF.

This chain joins TRBV5-8 and TRBJ1-2, with D possibly TRBD1 on 6 matching bases. This CDR3 has 14 amino acids. Germline CDR1 reads SGHTS; CDR2 reads YDEGEE. Trimming took 0 bases from V and 4 from J, leaving 10 bases between them. The CDR3: CASSLDGRGYGYTF. The CDR3 coding sequence is TGTGCCAGCAGCTTGGATGGCAGGGGCTATGGCTACACCTTC.

J is TRBJ1-2 and V is TRBV6-5; a possible D gene is TRBD1 (5 bases). The CDR3 sequence is 16 residues long. Germline V lookup: CDR1 MNHEY, CDR2 SVGAGI. The germline V and J ends were trimmed by 0 bases and 4 bases, with 15 bases remaining between them. Written as DNA, the CDR3 is TGTGCCAGCAGTTACTCAGGTGCGGGACCGAGCTATGGCTACACCTTC. Its translation: CASSYSGAGPSYGYTF.

V gene TRBV5-1 combines with J gene TRBJ2-3; 9 nucleotides agree with TRBD2. CDR3 length equals 16 residues. With V trimmed by 0 bases and J by 5 bases, 7 bases remained unmatched. The germline V gene encodes CDR1 SGHRS and CDR2 YFSETQ. The CDR3 nucleotides read TGCGCCAGCAGCTTGGCCGGAGCGGGAGGTGTAGATACGCAGTATTTT. Amino acids: CASSLAGAGGVDTQYF. Using reference TRBV5-1 and TRBJ2-3 for the parts outside the CDR3, the full variable domain is KAGVTQTPRYLIKTRGQQVTLSCSPISGHRSVSWYQQTPGQGLQFLFEYFSETQRNKGNFPGRFSGRQFSNSRSEMNVSTLELGDSALYLCASSLAGAGGVDTQYFGPGTRLTVL.

The chain recombines TRBV12-5 with TRBJ2-1; D remains ambiguous. Trimming stripped 1 base from V and 10 bases from J, with 14 bases between. Germline V gives CDR1 LGHNT, CDR2 FRNRAP. The CDR3 consists of 14 residues. In DNA form, the CDR3 reads TGTGCTAGTGGTTTGGCAAAGCGTTCCTCAGAGCAGTTCTTC. Translated, it gives CASGLAKRSSEQFF.

J is TRBJ2-3 and V is TRBV12-5; 10 bases match TRBD2. The CDR3 is 20 residues long. The germline V gene encodes CDR1 LGHNT and CDR2 FRNRAP. V lost 6 bases and J lost 0; bases outside the gene matches: 18. The CDR3 DNA is TGTGCTAGTGGAGACCCGATGAGCACCACTAGCGGGGCTAGCACAGATACGCAGTATTTT. Protein: CASGDPMSTTSGASTDTQYF.